This T cell receptor beta chain is drawn from a study of blood T cells in healthy people across ages. Combining a sample-barcoded 5' primer with a J-beta primer mix, a second PCR ran for roughly 7 to 12 cycles. TCRdb processed the 5' RACE reads anew with MiXCR; each CDR3 protein has one entry. The sample includes under 2,000,000 distinct CDR3 sequences, roughly 52% seen only once; the top ten take about 2.1%. The CDR3 loop spans 14 amino acids. The V gene lost 1 base and the J gene lost 12 bases, with 15 bases spanning the gap. Looked up from germline, CDR1 is SGHTA and CDR2 is FQGNSA. This chain uses TRBV7-2 with TRBJ2-2, with D perhaps given as TRBD1 or TRBD2 (5 bases each). The sample comprised blood. The receptor was derived from a woman aged 40-49 years in good health. The CDR3, as DNA: TGTGCCAGCAGCTTAGTTCGGGAATTGGGACAGCTGTTTTTT. Translated: CASSLVRELGQLFF. Full variable domain (missing parts from reference TRBV7-2 and TRBJ2-2): GAGVSQSPSNKVTEKGKDVELRCDPISGHTALYWYRQSLGQGLEFLIYFQGNSAPDKSGLPSDRFSAERTGGSVSTLTIQRTQQEDSAVYLCASSLVRELGQLFFGEGSRLTVL.